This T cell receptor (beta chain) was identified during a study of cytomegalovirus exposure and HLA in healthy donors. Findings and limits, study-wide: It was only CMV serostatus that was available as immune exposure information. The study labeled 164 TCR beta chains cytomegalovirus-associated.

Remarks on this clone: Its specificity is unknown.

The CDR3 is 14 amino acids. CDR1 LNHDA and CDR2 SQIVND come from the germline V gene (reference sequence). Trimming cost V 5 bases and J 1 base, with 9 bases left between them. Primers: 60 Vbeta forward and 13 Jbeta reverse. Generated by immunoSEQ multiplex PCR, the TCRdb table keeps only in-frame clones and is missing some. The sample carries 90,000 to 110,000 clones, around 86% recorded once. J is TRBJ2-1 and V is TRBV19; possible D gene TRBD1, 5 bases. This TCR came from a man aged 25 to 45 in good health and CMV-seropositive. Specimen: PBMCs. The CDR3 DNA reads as TGTGCCAGTAGTTACAGGCTTTCCTACAATGAGCAGTTCTTC. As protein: CASSYRLSYNEQFF. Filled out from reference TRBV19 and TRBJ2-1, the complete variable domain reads DGGITQSPKYLFRKEGQNVTLSCEQNLNHDAMYWYRQDPGQGLRLIYYSQIVNDFQKGDIAEGYSVSREKKESFPLTVTSAQKNPTAFYLCASSYRLSYNEQFFGPGTRLTVL.